This T cell receptor (beta chain) was sequenced during a study of T cell responses to AZD1222 COVID-19 vaccine. Notes on the study in general: Researchers report vaccine-associated CD4 TCRs spanning spike, with dominance at 160-218 and 743-854. Among AZD1222 vaccinees, only six or seven were seropositive at baseline. Females made up more of the donors, who were largely white British, and clonal diversity may have come out too low.

CDR3 length: 14 amino acids. Trimming stripped 5 bases from V and 5 bases from J, with 15 bases between. Per the germline V gene, CDR1 is SEHNR and CDR2 is FQNEAQ (reference sequence). The data were produced by immunoSEQ multiplex PCR, yet TCRdb's version contains in-frame clones alone and is incomplete. Of roughly 75,000 clones in the sample, roughly 84% were seen once. With regard to this clone: Its target is unknown.

The chain combines TRBV7-9 with TRBJ1-1, with D perhaps TRBD1 (5 bases). This clonotype originated in an adult in good health. The specimen was peripheral blood, collected on day 0 of AZD1222 vaccination. CDR3 residues: CASSRYDSGTEAFF. The DNA of the CDR3 is TGTGCCAGCAGCCGTTACGACAGCGGGACTGAAGCTTTCTTT.